These 16 T cell receptor beta chains share one sample of origin, sequenced in a study of post-analysis software for immune sequencing data (dated by TCRdb to between 2015 and 2016). The protocol used for the library was PCR. The listed sequencing device is Illumina HiSeq 2500. To reduce PCR and sequencing biases, unique molecular identifiers were built into the TCR beta cDNA libraries. TCRdb's own reprocessing of the public reads used fastp at Q25 and MiXCR and kept productive beta chains. Entries are consolidated by CDR3 protein sequence, retaining the most common genes and DNA. This sample comprises fewer than 900,000 distinct CDR3 sequences, just over 45% of them detected only once. The top ten hold around 4.7% of the sample. Study-level results and caveats: Four to six TRBV segments, including TRBV5-6, TRBV5-1 and TRBV20-1, were significantly more frequent in patients than controls.

These TCRs' antigens remain unknown. Sequencing input: blood. The origin of the receptors is a girl under 18 with multiple sclerosis.

This clonotype was recorded a few times. The gene calls are TRBV6-6 and TRBJ2-7; D is perhaps TRBD2 (5 bases). This CDR3 region has 14 residues. Germline CDR1 is MNHNY and CDR2 is SVGAGI (reference sequence). V was trimmed by 6 bases and J by 1 base, leaving 13 bases between them. The CDR3 region has the DNA TGTGCCAGCAGCCCCCGCGGGCAGTCCTACGAGCAGTACTTC. This sequence encodes CASSPRGQSYEQYF.

This clonotype was seen only a few times. V and J are TRBV6-2 or TRBV6-3 and TRBJ2-6, with D possibly TRBD1 on 7 matching bases. Germline assignment: CDR1 MNHEY and CDR2 SVGEGT. The CDR3 is 15 amino acids. V lost 6 bases and J 3 bases, leaving 12 bases between the germline ends. The CDR3 loop reads CASRSGGFGANVLTF. CDR3 DNA sequence: TGTGCCAGCAGATCAGGGGGGTTTGGGGCCAACGTCCTGACTTTC.

The V and J genes are TRBV7-2 and TRBJ1-5; D is perhaps TRBD1 (5 bases). Germline V lookup: CDR1 SGHTA, CDR2 FQGNSA. Deletions cut 5 bases from V and 7 bases from J, with 12 bases between. The CDR3 has 13 residues. The CDR3 sequence is CASSRDHRQPQHF. As DNA, the CDR3 is TGTGCCAGCAGCCGGGACCATAGGCAGCCCCAGCATTTT.

This clonotype was observed a few times. This chain connects TRBV4-3 to TRBJ2-3; D possibly corresponds to TRBD2 (6 bases). With 4 bases removed from V and 3 bases from J, the gap between germline ends came to 14 bases. Germline lookup yields CDR1 LGHNA and CDR2 YSLEER. The CDR3 spans 15 residues. The CDR3 region is CASSREDLTTDTQYF. CDR3 sequence (DNA): TGCGCCAGCAGCCGGGAGGATCTAACAACAGATACGCAGTATTTT.

About this clonotype: This may stem from a read error, because a much larger clone lies one nucleotide away. The chain couples TRBV7-2 to TRBJ2-1; 7 bases map to TRBD1. CDR3 length: 15 residues. Germline values: CDR1 SGHTA, CDR2 FQGNSA. Trimming removed 1 base from V and 10 bases from J; junction bases left unmatched: 10. For the CDR3, the DNA is TGTGCCAGCAGCTTAGGACCGGGACAGTCCTACGAGCAGTTCTTC. Translated, it gives CASSLGPGQSYEQFF.

This clonotype was counted at least ten times. A clone one base away is much larger, so this may be a read error. The chain combines TRBV12-3 or TRBV12-4 with TRBJ2-3; weak D call: TRBD1 (5 bases). This CDR3 comprises 18 residues. DNA for the CDR3: TGTGCCAGCAGTTCGACCTCAGGGCGCGCGATAGGAGCAGATGCGCAGTATTTT. It translates to CASSSTSGRAIGADAQYF.

The chain uses TRBV29-1 and TRBJ2-7; 11 bases are shared with TRBD2. With V trimmed by 5 bases and J by 3 bases, 6 bases remained unmatched. The CDR3 loop spans 14 amino acids. Germline CDR1 and CDR2: SQVTM and ANQGSEA. CDR3 nucleotide sequence: TGCAGCGTTCTTCATCTAGCGGGAGGCTACGAGCAGTACTTC. Protein: CSVLHLAGGYEQYF.

This clonotype was detected a few times. The chain has TRBV7-2 and TRBJ2-3; TRBD2 matches 12 bases. Trimming removed 5 bases from V and 6 bases from J; junction bases left unmatched: 6. This CDR3 is 15 amino acids long. Germline-derived CDR1 and CDR2 are SGHTA and FQGNSA. CDR3 amino acids: CASSATSGSQDTQYF. CDR3 in DNA: TGTGCCAGCAGCGCGACTAGCGGGAGTCAGGATACGCAGTATTTT.

V is TRBV4-2 and J is TRBJ2-7; D gene ambiguous. CDR1 and CDR2 from the germline V gene are LGHNA and YNFKEQ. Trimming pared 0 bases from V and 5 bases from J, leaving 8 bases between. This CDR3 is 13 amino acids long. As DNA, the CDR3 is TGTGCCAGCAGCCAAGAAATGGGCAACGAGCAGTACTTC. Residues: CASSQEMGNEQYF.

This clonotype was detected many times. This chain joins TRBV12-3 or TRBV12-4 and TRBJ2-7, with 8 bases identical to TRBD1. The CDR3 contains 14 residues. V was pared by 4 bases and J by 4 bases, with 6 bases of the junction left unmatched. The CDR3, as DNA: TGTGCCAGCAGTTCCCGGGACAGGTGGTACGAGCAGTACTTC. Protein product: CASSSRDRWYEQYF.

The chain is built from TRBV27 and TRBJ2-3; D unclear. The CDR3 spans 12 residues. The ends were cut back, 6 bases at V and 4 bases at J, with 8 bases in the middle. Germline CDR1 reads MNHEY; CDR2 reads SMNVEV (reference sequence). The CDR3 reads CASREAPDTQYF. Written as DNA, the CDR3 is TGTGCCAGCAGAGAGGCTCCAGATACGCAGTATTTT.

V is TRBV6-5 and J is TRBJ2-1; 7 bases match TRBD2. From germline, CDR1 is MNHEY and CDR2 SVGAGI. The J segment lost 6 bases and the V segment lost 8 bases, leaving 1 base of the junction unmatched. This CDR3 is built from 11 residues. CDR3 in DNA: TGTGCCAGCGGCGGGAGCAATGAGCAGTTCTTC. Amino acid sequence: CASGGSNEQFF.

The chain links TRBV7-9 to TRBJ2-7, with D possibly TRBD1 on 5 matching bases. The V end was cut by 4 bases, the J end by 2 bases, with 9 bases between. Germline CDR1 is SEHNR and CDR2 is FQNEAQ (reference sequence). This CDR3 comprises 13 residues. CDR3: CASSSDSPYEQYF. The CDR3 DNA follows: TGTGCCAGCAGCTCCGACAGCCCCTACGAGCAGTACTTC.

This clonotype came up many times. V gene TRBV27 combines with J gene TRBJ1-4, with 7 bases that match TRBD1. J lost 5 bases, V lost 2 bases, and 2 bases had no gene match. Germline V gives CDR1 MNHEY, CDR2 SMNVEV (reference sequence). This CDR3 contains 14 residues. The CDR3 is CASSLNRGNEKLFF. CDR3 in DNA: TGTGCCAGCAGTTTAAACAGGGGAAATGAAAAACTGTTTTTT. Full variable domain (remainder filled in from reference TRBV27 and TRBJ1-4): EAQVTQNPRYLITVTGKKLTVTCSQNMNHEYMSWYRQDPGLGLRQIYYSMNVEVTDKGDVPEGYKVSRKEKRNFPLILESPSPNQTSLYFCASSLNRGNEKLFFGSGTQLSVL.

The chain carries TRBV6-5 and TRBJ1-1; D is undetermined. Germline V gene lookup returns CDR1 MNHEY and CDR2 SVGAGI. The CDR3 is 14 residues long. The V and J ends lost 2 bases and 1 base respectively, with 8 bases between them. This CDR3 reads CASSYTGSNTEAFF. Written as DNA, the CDR3 is TGTGCCAGCAGTTACACGGGATCGAACACTGAAGCTTTCTTT.

The gene calls are TRBV20-1 and TRBJ2-7; weak D call: TRBD1 (6 bases). The CDR3 covers 15 residues. V dropped 6 bases and J dropped 1 base, with 19 bases sitting between them. Germline CDR1 DFQATT, CDR2 SNEGSKA (reference sequence). For the CDR3, the DNA is TGCAGTGCAGAGAAGGGGTGGGACACATCCTACGAGCAGTACTTC. It yields the protein CSAEKGWDTSYEQYF.